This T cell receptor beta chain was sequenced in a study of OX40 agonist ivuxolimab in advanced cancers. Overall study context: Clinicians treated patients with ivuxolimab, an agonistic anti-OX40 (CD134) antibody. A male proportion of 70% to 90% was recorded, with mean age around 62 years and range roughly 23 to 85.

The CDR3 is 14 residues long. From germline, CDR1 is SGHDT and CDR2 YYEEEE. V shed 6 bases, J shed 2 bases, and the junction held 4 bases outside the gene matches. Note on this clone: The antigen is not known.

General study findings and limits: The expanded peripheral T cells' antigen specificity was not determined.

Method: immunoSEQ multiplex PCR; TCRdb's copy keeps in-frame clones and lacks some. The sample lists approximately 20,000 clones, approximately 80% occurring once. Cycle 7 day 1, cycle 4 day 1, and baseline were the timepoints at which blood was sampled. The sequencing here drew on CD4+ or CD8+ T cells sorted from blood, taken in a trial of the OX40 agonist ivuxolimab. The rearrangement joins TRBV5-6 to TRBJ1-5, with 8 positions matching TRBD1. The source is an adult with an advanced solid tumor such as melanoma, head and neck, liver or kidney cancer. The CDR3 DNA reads TGTGCCAGCATCATGGACAGGGGCAATCAGCCCCAGCATTTT. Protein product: CASIMDRGNQPQHF.